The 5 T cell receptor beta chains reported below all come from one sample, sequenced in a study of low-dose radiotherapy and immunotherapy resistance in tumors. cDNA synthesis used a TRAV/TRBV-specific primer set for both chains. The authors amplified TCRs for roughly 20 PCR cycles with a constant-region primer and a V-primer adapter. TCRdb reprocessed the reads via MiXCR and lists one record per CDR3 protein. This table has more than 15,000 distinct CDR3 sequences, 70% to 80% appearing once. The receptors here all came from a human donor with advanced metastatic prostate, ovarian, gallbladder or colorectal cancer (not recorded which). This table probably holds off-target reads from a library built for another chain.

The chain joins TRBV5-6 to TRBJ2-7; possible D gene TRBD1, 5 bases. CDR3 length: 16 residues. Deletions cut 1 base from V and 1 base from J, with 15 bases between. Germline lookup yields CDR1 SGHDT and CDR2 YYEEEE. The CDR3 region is CASSLLGAADSYEQYF. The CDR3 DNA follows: TGTGCCAGCAGCTTGCTAGGGGCTGCGGATTCCTACGAGCAGTACTTC.

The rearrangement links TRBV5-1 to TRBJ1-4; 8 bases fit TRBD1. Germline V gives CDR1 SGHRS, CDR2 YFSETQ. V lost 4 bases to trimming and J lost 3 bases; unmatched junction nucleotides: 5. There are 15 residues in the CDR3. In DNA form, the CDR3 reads TGCGCCAGCAGCCCAGGACAGGGACCTAATGAAAAACTGTTTTTT. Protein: CASSPGQGPNEKLFF.

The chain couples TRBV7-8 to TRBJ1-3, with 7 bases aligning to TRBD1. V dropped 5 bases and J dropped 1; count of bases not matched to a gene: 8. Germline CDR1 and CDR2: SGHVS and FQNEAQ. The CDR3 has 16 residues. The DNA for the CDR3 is TGTGCCAGCAGCCCAACCGACAGGGAATCTGGAAACACCATATATTTT. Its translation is CASSPTDRESGNTIYF.

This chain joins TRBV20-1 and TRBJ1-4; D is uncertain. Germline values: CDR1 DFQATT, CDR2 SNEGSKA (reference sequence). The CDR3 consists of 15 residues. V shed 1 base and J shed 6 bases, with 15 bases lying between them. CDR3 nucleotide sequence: TGCAGTGCTAGAGCCGCGTTTGAACCGGATGAAAAACTGTTTTTT. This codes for CSARAAFEPDEKLFF.

CDR3 DNA: TGTGCCAGCAGCCGACTAGCGGGAGGGGCAGATACGCAGTATTTT. Translation: CASSRLAGGADTQYF. The gene calls are TRBV11-2 and TRBJ2-3; the match to TRBD2 covers 14 bases. This CDR3 is 15 amino acids long. Trimming at V came to 5 bases and at J to 4 bases, leaving 2 bases not matched to a gene. Germline CDR1 SGHAT, CDR2 FQNNGV.